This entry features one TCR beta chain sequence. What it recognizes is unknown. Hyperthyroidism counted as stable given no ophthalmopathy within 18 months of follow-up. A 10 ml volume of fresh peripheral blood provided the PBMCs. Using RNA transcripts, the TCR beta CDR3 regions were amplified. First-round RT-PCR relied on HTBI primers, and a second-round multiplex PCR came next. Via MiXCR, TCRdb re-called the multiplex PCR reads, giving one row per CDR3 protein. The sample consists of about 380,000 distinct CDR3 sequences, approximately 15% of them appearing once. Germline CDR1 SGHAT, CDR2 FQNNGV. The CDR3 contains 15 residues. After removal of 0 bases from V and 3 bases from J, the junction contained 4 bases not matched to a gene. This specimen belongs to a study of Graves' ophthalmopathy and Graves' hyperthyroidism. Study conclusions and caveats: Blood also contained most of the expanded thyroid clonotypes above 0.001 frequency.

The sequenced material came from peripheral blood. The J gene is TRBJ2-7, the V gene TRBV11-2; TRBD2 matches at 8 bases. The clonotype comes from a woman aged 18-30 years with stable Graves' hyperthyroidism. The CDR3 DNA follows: TGTGCCAGCAGCTTAGACAAGCGGGGGATCTACGAGCAGTACTTC. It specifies CASSLDKRGIYEQYF.